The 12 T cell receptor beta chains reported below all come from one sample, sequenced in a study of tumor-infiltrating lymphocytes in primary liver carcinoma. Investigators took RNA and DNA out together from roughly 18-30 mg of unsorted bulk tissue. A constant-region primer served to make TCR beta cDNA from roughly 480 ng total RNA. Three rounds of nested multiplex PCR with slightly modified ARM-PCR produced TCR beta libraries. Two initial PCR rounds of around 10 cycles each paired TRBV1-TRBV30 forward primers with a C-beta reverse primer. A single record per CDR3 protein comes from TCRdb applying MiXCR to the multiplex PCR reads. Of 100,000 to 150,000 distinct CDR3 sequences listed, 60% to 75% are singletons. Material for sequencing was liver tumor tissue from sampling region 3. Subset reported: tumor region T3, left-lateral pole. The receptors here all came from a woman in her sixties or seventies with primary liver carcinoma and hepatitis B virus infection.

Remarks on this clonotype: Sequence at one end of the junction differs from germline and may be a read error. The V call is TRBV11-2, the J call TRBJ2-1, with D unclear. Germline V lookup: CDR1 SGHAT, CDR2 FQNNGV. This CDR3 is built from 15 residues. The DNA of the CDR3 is TGTGCAAGCAGCTTAGATGATAGCCCCTACAATGAGCAGTTCTTC. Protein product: CASSLDDSPYNEQFF. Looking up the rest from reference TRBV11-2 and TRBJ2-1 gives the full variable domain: EAGVAQSPRYKIIEKRQSVAFWCNPISGHATLYWYQQILGQGPKLLIQFQNNGVVDDSQLPKDRFSAERLKGVDSTLKIQPAKLEDSAVYLCASSLDDSPYNEQFFGPGTRLTVL.

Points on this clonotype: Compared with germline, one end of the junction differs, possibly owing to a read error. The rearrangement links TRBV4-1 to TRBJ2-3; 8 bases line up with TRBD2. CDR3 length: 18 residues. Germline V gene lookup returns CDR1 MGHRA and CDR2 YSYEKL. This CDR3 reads CASSTIRLNGRAQDTQCF. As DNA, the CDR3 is TGCGCCAGCAGCACCATCCGGCTGAACGGGAGGGCCCAAGATACGCAGTGTTTT.

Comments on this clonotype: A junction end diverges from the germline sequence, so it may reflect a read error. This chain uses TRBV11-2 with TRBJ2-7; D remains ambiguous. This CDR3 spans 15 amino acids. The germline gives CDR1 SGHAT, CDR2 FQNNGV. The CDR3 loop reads CASSLEWWHVHEQYF. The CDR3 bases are TGTGCCAGCAGCTTAGAATGGTGGCATGTCCACGAGCAATACTTC.

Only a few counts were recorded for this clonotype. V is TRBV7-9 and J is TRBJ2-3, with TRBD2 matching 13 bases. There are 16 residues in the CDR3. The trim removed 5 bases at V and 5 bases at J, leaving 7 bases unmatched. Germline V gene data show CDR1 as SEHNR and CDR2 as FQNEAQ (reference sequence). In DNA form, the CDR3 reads TGTGCCAGCAGCATAGGACTAGCGGGAGTCGGAGATACGCAGTATTTT. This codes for CASSIGLAGVGDTQYF.

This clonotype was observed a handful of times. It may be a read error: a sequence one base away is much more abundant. CDR3 DNA sequence: TGTGTCAGCAGTTTCGGGACAGTTAATCAGCCCCAGCATTTT. It yields the protein CVSSFGTVNQPQHF. This chain links TRBV12-3 or TRBV12-4 with TRBJ1-5, with 7 bases fitting TRBD1. This CDR3 has 14 residues.

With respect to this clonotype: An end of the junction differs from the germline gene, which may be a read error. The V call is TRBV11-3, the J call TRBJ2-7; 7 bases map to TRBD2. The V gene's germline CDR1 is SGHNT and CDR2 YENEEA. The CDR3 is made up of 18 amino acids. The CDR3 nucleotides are TGTGCTAGCAGCCCAACGTCCGGGACTAAGAGGGAGGCCTACGGGCAGTACTTC. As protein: CASSPTSGTKREAYGQYF.

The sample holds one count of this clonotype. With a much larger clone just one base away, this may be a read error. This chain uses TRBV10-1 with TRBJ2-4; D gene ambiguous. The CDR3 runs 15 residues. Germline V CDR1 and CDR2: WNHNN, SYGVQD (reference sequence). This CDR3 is CARSESLGNQNIQYF. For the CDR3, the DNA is TGCGCCAGAAGTGAGTCGTTGGGGAACCAGAACATTCAGTACTTC.

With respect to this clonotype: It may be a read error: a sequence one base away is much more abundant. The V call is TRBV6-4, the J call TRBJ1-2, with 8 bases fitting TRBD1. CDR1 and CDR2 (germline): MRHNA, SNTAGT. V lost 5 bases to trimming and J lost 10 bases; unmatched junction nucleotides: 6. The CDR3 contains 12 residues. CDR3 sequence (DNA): TGTGCCAGCAGTAACCGACAGGGGACCTACACCTTC. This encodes CASSNRQGTYTF.

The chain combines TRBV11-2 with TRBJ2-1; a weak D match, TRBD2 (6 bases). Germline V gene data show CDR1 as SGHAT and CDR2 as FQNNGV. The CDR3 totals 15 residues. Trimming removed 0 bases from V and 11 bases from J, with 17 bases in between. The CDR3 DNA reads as TGTGCCAGCAGCTTAGAGGGGACTCCGGGTGTTAAGCAGTTCTTC. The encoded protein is CASSLEGTPGVKQFF.

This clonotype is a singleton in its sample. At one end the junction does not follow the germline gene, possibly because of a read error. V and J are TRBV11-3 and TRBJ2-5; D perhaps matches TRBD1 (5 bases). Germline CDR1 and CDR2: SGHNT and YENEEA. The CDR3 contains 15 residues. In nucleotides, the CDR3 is TGTGTCAGCAACTTAGATCGTGTCGGACATGAGACCCAGTACTTC. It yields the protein CVSNLDRVGHETQYF.

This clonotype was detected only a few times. CDR3 amino acids: CASSEWEYNEQFF. The CDR3 region has the DNA TGTGCCAGCAGTGAGTGGGAGTATAATGAGCAGTTCTTC. The gene calls are TRBV25-1 and TRBJ2-1; perhaps TRBD2 as D (5 bases). This CDR3 has 13 amino acids. V lost 3 bases, J lost 7 bases, and 10 bases lay in between. Germline CDR1 reads MGHDK; CDR2 reads SYGVNS.

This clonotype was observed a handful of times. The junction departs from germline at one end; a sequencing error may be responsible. This chain's CDR3 is CTSSLGHSSEQYF. The DNA of the CDR3 is TGTACCAGCAGCTTAGGTCATAGCAGCGAGCAGTACTTC. This chain connects TRBV11-2 to TRBJ2-7; D is uncertain. CDR3 length equals 13 residues. Germline CDR1 SGHAT, CDR2 FQNNGV.